The next 9 T cell receptor beta chains were all read from a single sample in a study of identical twins. Each CDR3 protein is one row after TCRdb ran MiXCR on the 5' RACE reads. The data hold fewer than 900,000 distinct CDR3 sequences, with 15% to 20% observed a single time. The sample also formed part of further work on T cells expressing NK-cell markers.

The sequenced sample was PBMCs. The origin of the receptors is a young woman in good health.

The rearrangement joins TRBV4-1 to TRBJ2-7; D may match TRBD1 or TRBD2 (5 bases each). Trimming removed 2 bases at V and 6 bases at J, with 20 bases between. This CDR3 is 16 amino acids long. Germline CDR1 MGHRA, CDR2 YSYEKL. CDR3 loop: CASSQSERGPSIEQYF. The CDR3 bases are TGCGCCAGCAGCCAAAGTGAGAGGGGACCCTCAATCGAGCAGTACTTC.

This clonotype was seen repeatedly, ten times or more. Germline is not matched at one junction end, which may reflect a read error. The J gene is TRBJ2-3, the V gene TRBV20-1; the D is unclear. Germline values: CDR1 DFQATT, CDR2 SNEGSKA (reference sequence). This CDR3 is 15 amino acids long. CDR3 loop: CSAPSVVVNTNTQYF. The CDR3 nucleotides are TGCAGTGCTCCCTCCGTTGTTGTCAACACAAATACGCAGTATTTT.

The table lists this clonotype with a few counts. The V gene is TRBV5-6, the J gene TRBJ2-3; a weak D match, TRBD1 (6 bases). From germline, CDR1 is SGHDT and CDR2 YYEEEE. This CDR3 has 14 residues. Deletions cut 2 bases from V and 5 bases from J, with 12 bases between. CDR3 DNA: TGTGCCAGCAGCTTACAGGGAGAGGGAGATACGCAGTATTTT. Amino acids: CASSLQGEGDTQYF. Combining the CDR3 with reference TRBV5-6 and TRBJ2-3 gives the whole variable domain DAGVTQSPTHLIKTRGQQVTLRCSPKSGHDTVSWYQQALGQGPQFIFQYYEEEERQRGNFPDRFSGHQFPNYSSELNVNALLLGDSALYLCASSLQGEGDTQYFGPGTRLTVL.

The chain combines TRBV5-5 with TRBJ2-5; D gene uncertain. The ends were cut back, 2 bases at V and 1 base at J, with 9 bases in the middle. Germline V CDR1 and CDR2: SGHKS, YYEKEE (reference sequence). This CDR3 has 14 amino acids. Here the CDR3 reads CASSFAQRQETQYF. In nucleotides, the CDR3 is TGTGCCAGCAGCTTTGCGCAGCGCCAAGAGACCCAGTACTTC. The full variable domain, rest sourced from reference TRBV5-5 and TRBJ2-5, is DAGVTQSPTHLIKTRGQQVTLRCSPISGHKSVSWYQQVLGQGPQFIFQYYEKEERGRGNFPDRFSARQFPNYSSELNVNALLLGDSALYLCASSFAQRQETQYFGPGTRLLVL.

This clonotype was recorded a few times. V usage is TRBV9 and J usage is TRBJ2-1; 10 bases line up with TRBD2. This CDR3 is built from 14 residues. With V trimmed by 3 bases and J by 9 bases, 6 bases remained unmatched. Germline CDR1 is SGDLS and CDR2 is YYNGEE. In DNA, the CDR3 is TGTGCCAGCAGCGCCAGCGGGGGGGCTTTTGAGCAGTTCTTC. Translation: CASSASGGAFEQFF. The full variable domain, its missing parts supplied by reference TRBV9 and TRBJ2-1, is DSGVTQTPKHLITATGQRVTLRCSPRSGDLSVYWYQQSLDQGLQFLIQYYNGEERAKGNILERFSAQQFPDLHSELNLSSLELGDSALYFCASSASGGAFEQFFGPGTRLTVL.

The rearrangement uses TRBV27 and TRBJ1-5; the D is unclear. CDR3 length equals 15 residues. Germline V gene data show CDR1 as MNHEY and CDR2 as SMNVEV (reference sequence). The germline V and J ends were trimmed by 5 bases and 0 bases, with 11 bases remaining between them. The CDR3 DNA sequence: TGTGCCAGCAGTACCGACATTTATAGCAATCAGCCCCAGCATTTT. Translating it yields CASSTDIYSNQPQHF.

This rearrangement joins TRBV7-9 to TRBJ2-5; 12 nucleotides match TRBD2. The V gene end was trimmed by 4 bases and the J gene end by 6 bases; junction bases not matched to a gene: 6. The CDR3 sequence is 15 residues long. The germline CDR1 and CDR2 sequences are SEHNR and FQNEAQ (reference sequence). CDR3 sequence reads: CASSSSLAGGKTQYF. CDR3 nucleotide sequence: TGTGCCAGCAGCTCCTCTCTAGCGGGGGGGAAGACCCAGTACTTC.

This clonotype was found a few times. The V call is TRBV7-2, the J call TRBJ2-1; D is possibly TRBD1 (6 bases). CDR3 length: 13 amino acids. From germline, CDR1 is SGHTA and CDR2 FQGNSA. The V end lost 5 bases, the J end lost 14 bases, and 19 bases lay between the germline ends. CDR3 loop: CASSTPPLGTKFF. The DNA for the CDR3 is TGTGCCAGCAGCACACCCCCCCTCGGGACAAAGTTCTTC. The full variable domain, completed using reference TRBV7-2 and TRBJ2-1, is GAGVSQSPSNKVTEKGKDVELRCDPISGHTALYWYRQSLGQGLEFLIYFQGNSAPDKSGLPSDRFSAERTGGSVSTLTIQRTQQEDSAVYLCASSTPPLGTKFFGPGTRLTVL.

J is TRBJ2-6 and V is TRBV5-1; D possibly corresponds to TRBD1 (5 bases). CDR3 length: 15 amino acids. CDR1 is SGHRS and CDR2 is YFSETQ in the germline V gene. The germline V and J ends were trimmed by 2 bases and 2 bases, with 8 bases remaining between them. The CDR3 bases are TGCGCCAGCAGCTTTGCAGGGACTGGGGCCAACGTCCTGACTTTC. It is translated as CASSFAGTGANVLTF.